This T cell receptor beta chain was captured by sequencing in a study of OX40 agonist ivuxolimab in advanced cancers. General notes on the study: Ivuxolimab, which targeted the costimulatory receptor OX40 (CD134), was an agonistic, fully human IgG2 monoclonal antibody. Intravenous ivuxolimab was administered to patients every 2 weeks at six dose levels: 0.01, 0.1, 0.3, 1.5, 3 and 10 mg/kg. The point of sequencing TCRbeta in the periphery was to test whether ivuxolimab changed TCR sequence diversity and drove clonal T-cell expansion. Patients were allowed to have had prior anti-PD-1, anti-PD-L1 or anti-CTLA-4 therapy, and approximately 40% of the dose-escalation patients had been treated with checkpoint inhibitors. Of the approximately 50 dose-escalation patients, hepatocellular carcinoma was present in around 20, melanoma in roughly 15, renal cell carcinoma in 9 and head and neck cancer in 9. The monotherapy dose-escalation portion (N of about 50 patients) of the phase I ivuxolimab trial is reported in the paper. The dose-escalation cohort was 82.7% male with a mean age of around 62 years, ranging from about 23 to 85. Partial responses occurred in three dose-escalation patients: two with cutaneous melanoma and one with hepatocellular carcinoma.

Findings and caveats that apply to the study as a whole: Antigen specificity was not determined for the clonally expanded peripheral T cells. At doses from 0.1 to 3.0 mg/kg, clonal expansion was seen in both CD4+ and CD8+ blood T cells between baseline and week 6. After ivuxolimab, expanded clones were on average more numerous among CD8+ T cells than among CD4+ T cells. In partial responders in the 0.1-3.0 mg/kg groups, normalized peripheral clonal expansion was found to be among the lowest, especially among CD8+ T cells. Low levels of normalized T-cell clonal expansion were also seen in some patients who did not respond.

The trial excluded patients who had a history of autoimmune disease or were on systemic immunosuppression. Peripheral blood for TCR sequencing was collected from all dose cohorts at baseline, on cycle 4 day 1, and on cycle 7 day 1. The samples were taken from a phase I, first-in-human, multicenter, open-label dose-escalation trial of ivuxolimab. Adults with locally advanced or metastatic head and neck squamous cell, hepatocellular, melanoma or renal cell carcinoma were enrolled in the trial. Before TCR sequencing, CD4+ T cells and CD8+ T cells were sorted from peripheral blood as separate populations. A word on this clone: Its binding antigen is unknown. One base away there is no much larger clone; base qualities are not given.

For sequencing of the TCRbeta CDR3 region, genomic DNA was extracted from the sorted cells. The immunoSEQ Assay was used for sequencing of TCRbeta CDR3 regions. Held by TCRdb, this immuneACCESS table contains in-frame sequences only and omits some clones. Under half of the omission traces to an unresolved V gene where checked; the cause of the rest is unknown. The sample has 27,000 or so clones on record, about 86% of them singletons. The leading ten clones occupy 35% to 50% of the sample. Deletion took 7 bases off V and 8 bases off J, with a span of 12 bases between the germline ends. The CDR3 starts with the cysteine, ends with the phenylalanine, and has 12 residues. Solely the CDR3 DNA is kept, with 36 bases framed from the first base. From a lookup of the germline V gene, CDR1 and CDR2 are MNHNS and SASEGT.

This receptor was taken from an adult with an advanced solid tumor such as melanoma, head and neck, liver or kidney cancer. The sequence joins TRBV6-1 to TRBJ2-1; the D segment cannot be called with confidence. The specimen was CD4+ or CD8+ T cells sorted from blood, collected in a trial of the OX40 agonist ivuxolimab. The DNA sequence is TGTGCCAGCATCGTTCGGTGGGATGAGCAGTTCTTC. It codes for CASIVRWDEQFF.